This T cell receptor (beta chain) was profiled in a study of cytomegalovirus exposure and HLA in healthy donors. Healthy bone marrow donors formed the donor group. Amplification used 60 Vbeta primers and 13 Jbeta primers. Original methodology: As a later analysis found, there were around 86 million unique TCR beta chains, of which roughly 11 million were shared. Assay: immunoSEQ multiplex PCR; the TCRdb copy retains only in-frame clones and omits some. V and J calls and clone size are as listed in that table; D and trimming were resolved from the DNA. The data hold tens of thousands of clones, with 65% to 90% observed a single time. Study results and limitations: The likely origin of a cluster of highly shared sequence variants was a sequencing artifact.

In the case of this clone: Its antigen is currently unknown.

This TCR was recovered from a man aged 30 to 45 in good health and CMV-seronegative. Source material: PBMCs.

As DNA, the CDR3 is TGTGCCAGCAGCTCCGACAGGGGAGGTCAGCCCCAGCATTTT. Its protein is CASSSDRGGQPQHF. V gene TRBV7-2 combines with J gene TRBJ1-5; 8 bases line up with TRBD1. CDR1 is SGHTA, CDR2 FQGNSA, per germline. V gave up 4 bases and J gave up 6 bases; unmatched junction bases: 5. The CDR3 totals 14 residues.